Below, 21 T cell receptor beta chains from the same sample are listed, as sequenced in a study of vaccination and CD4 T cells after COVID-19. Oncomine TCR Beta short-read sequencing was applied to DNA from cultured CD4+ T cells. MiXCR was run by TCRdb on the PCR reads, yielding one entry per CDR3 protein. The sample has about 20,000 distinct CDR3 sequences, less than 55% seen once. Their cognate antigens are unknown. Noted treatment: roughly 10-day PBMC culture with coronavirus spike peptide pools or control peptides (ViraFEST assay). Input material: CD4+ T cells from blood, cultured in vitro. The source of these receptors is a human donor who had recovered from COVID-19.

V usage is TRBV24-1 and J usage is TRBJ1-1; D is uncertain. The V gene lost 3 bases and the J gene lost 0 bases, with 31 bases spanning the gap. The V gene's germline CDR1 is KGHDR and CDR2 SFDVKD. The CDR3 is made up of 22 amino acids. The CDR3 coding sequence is TGTGCCACCAGTGATCCGGAAAGGCCCGCGGCAGCTCTATTCGTCATGAACACTGAAGCTTTCTTT. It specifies CATSDPERPAAALFVMNTEAFF.

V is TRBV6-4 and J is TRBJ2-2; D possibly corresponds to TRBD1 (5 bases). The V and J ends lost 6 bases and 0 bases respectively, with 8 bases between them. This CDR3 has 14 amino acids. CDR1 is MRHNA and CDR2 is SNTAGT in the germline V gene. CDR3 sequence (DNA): TGTGCCAGCAGGAAGGGGACGAACACCGGGGAGCTGTTTTTT. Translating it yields CASRKGTNTGELFF.

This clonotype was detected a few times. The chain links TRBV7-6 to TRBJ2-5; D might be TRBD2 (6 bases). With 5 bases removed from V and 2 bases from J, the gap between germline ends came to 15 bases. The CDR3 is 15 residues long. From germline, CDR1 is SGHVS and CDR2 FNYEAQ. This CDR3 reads CASSLEGLNQETQYF. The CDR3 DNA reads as TGTGCCAGCAGCCTGGAGGGCCTTAATCAAGAGACCCAGTACTTC. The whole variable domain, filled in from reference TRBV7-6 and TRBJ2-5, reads GAGVSQSPRYKVTKRGQDVALRCDPISGHVSLYWYRQALGQGPEFLTYFNYEAQQDKSGLPNDRFSAERPEGSISTLTIQRTEQRDSAMYRCASSLEGLNQETQYFGPGTRLLVL.

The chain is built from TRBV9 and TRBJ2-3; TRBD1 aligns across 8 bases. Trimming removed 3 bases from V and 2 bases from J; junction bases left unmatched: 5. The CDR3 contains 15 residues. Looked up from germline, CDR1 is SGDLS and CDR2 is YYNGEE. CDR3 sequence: CASSARQGPTDTQYF. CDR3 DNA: TGTGCCAGCAGCGCCCGACAGGGGCCCACAGATACGCAGTATTTT.

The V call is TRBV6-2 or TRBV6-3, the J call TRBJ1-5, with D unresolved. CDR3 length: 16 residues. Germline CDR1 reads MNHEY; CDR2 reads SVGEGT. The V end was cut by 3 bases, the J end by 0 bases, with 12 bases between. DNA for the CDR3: TGTGCCAGCAGTTATGAGGAAGGAAATAGCAATCAGCCCCAGCATTTT. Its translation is CASSYEEGNSNQPQHF.

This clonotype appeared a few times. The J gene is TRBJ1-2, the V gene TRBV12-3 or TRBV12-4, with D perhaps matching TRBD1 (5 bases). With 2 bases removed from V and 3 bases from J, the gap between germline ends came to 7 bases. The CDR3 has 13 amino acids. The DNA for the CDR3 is TGTGCCAGCAGTTTACGGGGGTACTATGGCTACACCTTC. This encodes CASSLRGYYGYTF.

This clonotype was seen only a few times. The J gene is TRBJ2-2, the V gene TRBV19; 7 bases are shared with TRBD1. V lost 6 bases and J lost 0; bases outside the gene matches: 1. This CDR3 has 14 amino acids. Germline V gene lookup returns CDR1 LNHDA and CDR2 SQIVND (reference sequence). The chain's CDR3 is CASRGTANTGELFF. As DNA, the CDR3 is TGTGCCAGTAGGGGGACAGCGAACACCGGGGAGCTGTTTTTT.

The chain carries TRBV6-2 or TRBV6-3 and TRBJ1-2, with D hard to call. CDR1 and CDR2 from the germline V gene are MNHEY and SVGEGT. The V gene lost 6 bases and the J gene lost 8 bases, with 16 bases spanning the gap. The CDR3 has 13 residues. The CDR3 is CASSRGPVRGYTF. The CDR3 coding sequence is TGTGCCAGCAGCCGTGGTCCCGTGAGGGGCTACACCTTC.

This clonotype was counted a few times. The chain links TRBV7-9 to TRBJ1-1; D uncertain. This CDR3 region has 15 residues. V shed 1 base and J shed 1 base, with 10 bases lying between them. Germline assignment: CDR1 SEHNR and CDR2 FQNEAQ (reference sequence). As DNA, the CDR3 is TGTGCCAGCAGCTTAGGTGAGGGCAGGAACACTGAAGCTTTCTTT. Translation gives CASSLGEGRNTEAFF. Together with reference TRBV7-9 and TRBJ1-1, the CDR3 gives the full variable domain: DTGVSQNPRHKITKRGQNVTFRCDPISEHNRLYWYRQTLGQGPEFLTYFQNEAQLEKSRLLSDRFSAERPKGSFSTLEIQRTEQGDSAMYLCASSLGEGRNTEAFFGQGTRLTVV.

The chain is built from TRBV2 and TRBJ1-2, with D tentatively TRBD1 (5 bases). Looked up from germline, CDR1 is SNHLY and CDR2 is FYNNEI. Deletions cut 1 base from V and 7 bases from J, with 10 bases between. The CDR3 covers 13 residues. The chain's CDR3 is CASSEEGPGGYTF. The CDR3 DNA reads TGTGCCAGCAGTGAAGAGGGGCCAGGTGGCTACACCTTC.

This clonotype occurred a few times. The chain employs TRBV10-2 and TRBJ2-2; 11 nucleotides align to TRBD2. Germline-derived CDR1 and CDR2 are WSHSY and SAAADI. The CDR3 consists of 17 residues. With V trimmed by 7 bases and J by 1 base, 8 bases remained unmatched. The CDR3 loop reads CASKVLAGARNTGELFF. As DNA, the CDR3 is TGCGCCAGCAAGGTACTAGCGGGGGCTCGGAACACCGGGGAGCTGTTTTTT.

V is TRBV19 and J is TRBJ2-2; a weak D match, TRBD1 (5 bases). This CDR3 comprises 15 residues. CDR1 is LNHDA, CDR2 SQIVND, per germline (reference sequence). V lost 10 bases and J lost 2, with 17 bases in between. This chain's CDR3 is CATQVGAANTGELFF. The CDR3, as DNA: TGTGCCACACAAGTAGGGGCGGCTAACACCGGGGAGCTGTTTTTT.

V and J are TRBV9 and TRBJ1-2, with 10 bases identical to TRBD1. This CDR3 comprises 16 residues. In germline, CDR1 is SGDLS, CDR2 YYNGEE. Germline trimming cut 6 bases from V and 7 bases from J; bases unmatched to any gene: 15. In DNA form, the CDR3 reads TGTGCCAGCACTCTACTGCCGGGACAGGGGATTCGTGGCTACACCTTC. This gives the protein CASTLLPGQGIRGYTF.

CDR3 DNA: TGTGCCAGCAGCAGTCCGGGACAGGGGGAAGAGACCCAGTACTTC. Amino acids: CASSSPGQGEETQYF. The genes are TRBV5-4 and TRBJ2-5; 11 bases line up with TRBD1. The CDR3 runs to 15 residues. V lost 4 bases to trimming and J lost 3 bases; unmatched junction nucleotides: 5. Per the germline V gene, CDR1 is SGHNT and CDR2 is YYREEE (reference sequence).

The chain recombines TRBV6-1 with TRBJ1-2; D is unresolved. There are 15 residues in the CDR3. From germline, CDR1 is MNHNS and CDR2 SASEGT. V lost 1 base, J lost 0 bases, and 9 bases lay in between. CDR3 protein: CASSEGGVANYGYTF. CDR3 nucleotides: TGTGCCAGCAGTGAAGGGGGAGTAGCTAACTATGGCTACACCTTC.

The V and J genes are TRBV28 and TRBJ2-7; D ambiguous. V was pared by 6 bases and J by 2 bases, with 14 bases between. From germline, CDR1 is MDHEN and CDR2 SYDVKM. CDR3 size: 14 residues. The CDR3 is CASSQELGTYEQYF. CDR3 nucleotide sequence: TGTGCCAGCAGCCAGGAGTTGGGGACCTACGAGCAGTACTTC.

CDR3 in amino acids: CASIGSNYGYTF. The CDR3 DNA sequence: TGTGCCAGCATCGGATCTAACTATGGCTACACCTTC. This rearrangement joins TRBV6-1 to TRBJ1-2; D gene uncertain. The CDR3 contains 12 residues. V lost 7 bases to trimming and J lost 0 bases, with 6 bases between them. Germline V lookup: CDR1 MNHNS, CDR2 SASEGT.

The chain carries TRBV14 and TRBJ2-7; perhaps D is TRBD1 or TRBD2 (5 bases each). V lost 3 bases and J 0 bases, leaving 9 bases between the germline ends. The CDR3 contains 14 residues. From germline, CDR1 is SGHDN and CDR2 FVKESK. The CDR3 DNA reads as TGTGCCAGCAGCCAGGGACGGGCCTCCTACGAGCAGTACTTC. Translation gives CASSQGRASYEQYF.

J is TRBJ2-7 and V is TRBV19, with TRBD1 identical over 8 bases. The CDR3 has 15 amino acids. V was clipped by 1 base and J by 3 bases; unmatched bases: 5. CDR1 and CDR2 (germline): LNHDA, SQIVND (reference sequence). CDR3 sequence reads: CASSIGGQGHYEQYF. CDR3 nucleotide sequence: TGTGCCAGTAGTATAGGAGGACAGGGCCACTACGAGCAGTACTTC.

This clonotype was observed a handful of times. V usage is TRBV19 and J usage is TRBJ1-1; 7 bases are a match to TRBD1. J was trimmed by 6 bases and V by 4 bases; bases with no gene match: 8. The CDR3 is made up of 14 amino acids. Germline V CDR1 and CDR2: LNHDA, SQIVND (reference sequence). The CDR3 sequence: CASSRQGGFPEAFF. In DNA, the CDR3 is TGTGCCAGTAGTAGACAGGGAGGGTTTCCTGAAGCTTTCTTT.

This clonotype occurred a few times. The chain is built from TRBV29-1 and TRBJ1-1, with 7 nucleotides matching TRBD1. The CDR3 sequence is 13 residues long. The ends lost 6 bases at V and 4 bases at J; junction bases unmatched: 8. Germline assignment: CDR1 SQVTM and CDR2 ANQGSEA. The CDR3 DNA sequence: TGCAGCGTCCAGACAGGGTTTGGCACTGAAGCTTTCTTT. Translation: CSVQTGFGTEAFF.